This TCR beta chain came from a study of shared clonotypes between healthy human individuals. Of note for this clone: The antigen is unknown.

This CDR3 is 16 amino acids long. Trimming cost V 0 bases and J 5 bases, with 14 bases left between them. The V gene's germline CDR1 is LGHNA and CDR2 YSLEER. Study findings and constraints: Investigators collected only blood, and repertoires in tissues likely differ.

Naive CD8 cells lacked CD45RO and underwent positive selection for CCR7, leaving out terminally differentiated effector memory CD45RA+ cells. Here immunoSEQ multiplex PCR was the method, and the copy in TCRdb shows in-frame clones only, minus some. The sample yields around 1.9 million clones, roughly 93% seen once. Input material: naive CD8+ T cells from PBMCs. The chain carries TRBV4-3 and TRBJ2-1; D is perhaps TRBD2 (5 bases). This sequence was found in a young man in good health. Some clones in this sample may be carry-over from other donors' samples. The CDR3: CASSQDYRDYHNEQFF. The CDR3 region has the DNA TGCGCCAGCAGCCAAGACTATAGAGACTATCACAATGAGCAGTTCTTC.